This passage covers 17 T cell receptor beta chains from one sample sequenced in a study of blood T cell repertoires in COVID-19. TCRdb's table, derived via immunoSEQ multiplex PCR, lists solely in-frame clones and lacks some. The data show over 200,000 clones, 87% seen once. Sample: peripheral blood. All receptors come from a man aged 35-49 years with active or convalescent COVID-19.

CDR3 sequence (DNA): TGTGCCAGCAGCCCAGGGTTAGGGTACCTATACGAGCAGTACTTC. It yields the protein CASSPGLGYLYEQYF. The chain has TRBV3-1 (or the pseudogene TRBV3-2) and TRBJ2-7, with TRBD1 as a possible D gene (5 bases). The CDR3 totals 15 residues. V lost 4 bases and J lost 4, with 17 bases in between. Looked up from germline, CDR1 is LGHDT and CDR2 is YNNKEL (reference sequence).

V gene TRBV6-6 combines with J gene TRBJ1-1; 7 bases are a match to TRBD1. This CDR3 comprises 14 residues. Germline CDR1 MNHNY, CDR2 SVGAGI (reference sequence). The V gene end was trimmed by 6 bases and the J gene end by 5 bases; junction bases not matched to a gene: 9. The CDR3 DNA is TGTGCCAGCAGGGACAACAGGGGTCGGACTGAAGCTTTCTTT. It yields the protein CASRDNRGRTEAFF.

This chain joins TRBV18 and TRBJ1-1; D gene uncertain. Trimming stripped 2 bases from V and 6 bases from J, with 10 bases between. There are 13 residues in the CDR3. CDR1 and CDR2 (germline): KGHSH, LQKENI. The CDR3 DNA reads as TGTGCCAGCTCACCAAAATGGGCCCCTGAAGCTTTCTTT. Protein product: CASSPKWAPEAFF. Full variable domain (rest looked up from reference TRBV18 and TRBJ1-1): NAGVMQNPRHLVRRRGQEARLRCSPMKGHSHVYWYRQLPEEGLKFMVYLQKENIIDESGMPKERFSAEFPKEGPSILRIQQVVRGDSAAYFCASSPKWAPEAFFGQGTRLTVV.

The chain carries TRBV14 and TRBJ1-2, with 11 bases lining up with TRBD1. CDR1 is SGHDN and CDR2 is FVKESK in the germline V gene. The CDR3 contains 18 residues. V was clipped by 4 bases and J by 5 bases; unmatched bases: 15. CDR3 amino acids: CASSPAPGQGAVHYGYTF. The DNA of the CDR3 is TGTGCCAGCAGCCCCGCCCCAGGACAGGGGGCCGTACATTATGGCTACACCTTC. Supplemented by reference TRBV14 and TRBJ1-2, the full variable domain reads EAGVTQFPSHSVIEKGQTVTLRCDPISGHDNLYWYRRVMGKEIKFLLHFVKESKQDESGMPNNRFLAERTGGTYSTLKVQPAELEDSGVYFCASSPAPGQGAVHYGYTFGSGTRLTVV.

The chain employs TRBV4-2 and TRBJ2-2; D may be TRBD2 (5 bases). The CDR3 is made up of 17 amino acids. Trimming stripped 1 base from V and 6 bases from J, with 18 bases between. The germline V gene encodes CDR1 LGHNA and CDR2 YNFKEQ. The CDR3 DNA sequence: TGTGCCAGCAGCCAAGGATTGGGAGAGATGGGCGCCGGGGAGCTGTTTTTT. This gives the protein CASSQGLGEMGAGELFF.

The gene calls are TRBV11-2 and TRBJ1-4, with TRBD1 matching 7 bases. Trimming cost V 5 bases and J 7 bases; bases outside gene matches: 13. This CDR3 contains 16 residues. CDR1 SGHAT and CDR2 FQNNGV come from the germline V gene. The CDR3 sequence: CASSAPYRGGFEKLFF. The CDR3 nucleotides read TGTGCCAGCAGCGCACCGTACAGGGGAGGTTTTGAAAAACTGTTTTTT. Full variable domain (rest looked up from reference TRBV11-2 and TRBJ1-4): EAGVAQSPRYKIIEKRQSVAFWCNPISGHATLYWYQQILGQGPKLLIQFQNNGVVDDSQLPKDRFSAERLKGVDSTLKIQPAKLEDSAVYLCASSAPYRGGFEKLFFGSGTQLSVL.

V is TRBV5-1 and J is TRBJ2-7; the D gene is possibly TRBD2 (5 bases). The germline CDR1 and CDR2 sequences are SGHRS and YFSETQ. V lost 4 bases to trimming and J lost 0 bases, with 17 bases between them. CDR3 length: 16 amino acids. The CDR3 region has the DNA TGCGCCAGCAGCGGAGGTCGTGCCGGGCGCTCCTACGAGCAGTACTTC. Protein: CASSGGRAGRSYEQYF.

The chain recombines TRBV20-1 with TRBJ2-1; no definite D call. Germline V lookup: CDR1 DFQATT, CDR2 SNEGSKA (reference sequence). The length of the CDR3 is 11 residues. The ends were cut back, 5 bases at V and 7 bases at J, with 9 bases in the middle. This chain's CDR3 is CSAPVVNEQFF. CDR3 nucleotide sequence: TGCAGTGCTCCGGTCGTTAATGAGCAGTTCTTC.

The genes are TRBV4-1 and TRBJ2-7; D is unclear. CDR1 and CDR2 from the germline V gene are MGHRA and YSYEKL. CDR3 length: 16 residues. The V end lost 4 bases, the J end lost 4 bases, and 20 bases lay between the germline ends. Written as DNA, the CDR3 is TGCGCCAGCAGCCCCGGAAGGTCCGTACGAGGTTACGAGCAGTACTTC. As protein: CASSPGRSVRGYEQYF.

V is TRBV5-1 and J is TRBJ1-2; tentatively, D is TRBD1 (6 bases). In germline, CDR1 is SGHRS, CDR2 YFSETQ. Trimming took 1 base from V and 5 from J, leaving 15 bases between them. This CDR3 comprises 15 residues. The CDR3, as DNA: TGCGCCAGCAGCTTGACACGGACAGCTGGGTATGGCTACACCTTC. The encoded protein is CASSLTRTAGYGYTF.

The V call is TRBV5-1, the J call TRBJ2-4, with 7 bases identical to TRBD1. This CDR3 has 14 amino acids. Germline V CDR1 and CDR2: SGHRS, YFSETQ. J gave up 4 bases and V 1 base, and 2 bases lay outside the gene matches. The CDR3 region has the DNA TGCGCCAGCAGCTTGAGACAGGGTAAAAACATTCAGTACTTC. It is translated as CASSLRQGKNIQYF.

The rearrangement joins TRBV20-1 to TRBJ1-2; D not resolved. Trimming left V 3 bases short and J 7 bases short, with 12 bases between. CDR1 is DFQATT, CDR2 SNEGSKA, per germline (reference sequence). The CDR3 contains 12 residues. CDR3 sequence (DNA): TGCAGTGCTAGTCTGGGGAGATCTGGCTACACCTTC. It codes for CSASLGRSGYTF.

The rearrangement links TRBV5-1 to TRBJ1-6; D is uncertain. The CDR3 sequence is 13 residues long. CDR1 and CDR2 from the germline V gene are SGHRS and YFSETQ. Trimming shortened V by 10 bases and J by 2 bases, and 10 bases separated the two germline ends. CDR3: CAPVGAYNSPLHF. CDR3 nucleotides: TGCGCCCCCGTGGGAGCCTATAATTCACCCCTCCACTTT.

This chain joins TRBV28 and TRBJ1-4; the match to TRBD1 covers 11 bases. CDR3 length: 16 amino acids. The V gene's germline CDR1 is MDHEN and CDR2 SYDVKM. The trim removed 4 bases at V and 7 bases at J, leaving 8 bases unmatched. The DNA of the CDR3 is TGTGCCAGCAGTTCCTCCGGGACAGGGGGTTTTGAAAAACTGTTTTTT. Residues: CASSSSGTGGFEKLFF.

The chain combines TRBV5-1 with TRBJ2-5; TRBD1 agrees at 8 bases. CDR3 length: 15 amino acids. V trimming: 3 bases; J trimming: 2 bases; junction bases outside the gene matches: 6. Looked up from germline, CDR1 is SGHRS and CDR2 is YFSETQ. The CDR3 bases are TGCGCCAGCAGCTATCAGGGGGCTCGACAAGAGACCCAGTACTTC. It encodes CASSYQGARQETQYF.

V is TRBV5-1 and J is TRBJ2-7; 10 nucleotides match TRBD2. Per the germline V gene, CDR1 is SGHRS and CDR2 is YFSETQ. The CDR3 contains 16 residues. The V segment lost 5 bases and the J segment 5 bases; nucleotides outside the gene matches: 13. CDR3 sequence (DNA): TGCGCCAGCAGGCGGATAAGCGGGAGGGGGCTTGACGAGCAGTACTTC. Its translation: CASRRISGRGLDEQYF.

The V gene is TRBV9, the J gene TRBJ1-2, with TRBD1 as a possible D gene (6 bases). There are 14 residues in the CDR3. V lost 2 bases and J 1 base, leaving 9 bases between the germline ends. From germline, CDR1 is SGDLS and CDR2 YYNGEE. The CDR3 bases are TGTGCCAGCAGCGTTTTGGACAGTAACTATGGCTACACCTTC. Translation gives CASSVLDSNYGYTF.